This T cell receptor beta chain is from a study of blood T cell repertoires in COVID-19. Germline V gives CDR1 MDHEN, CDR2 SYDVKM. The CDR3 sequence is 15 residues long. V lost 5 bases, J lost 9 bases, and 10 bases stayed unmatched. Clones were read by immunoSEQ multiplex PCR, and TCRdb kept only the in-frame ones, dropping some. The sample lists about 41,000 clones, approximately 82% occurring once. This clone has a single count. The sample consisted of peripheral blood. The gene calls are TRBV28 and TRBJ1-6; TRBD1 matches at 7 bases. This TCR was sampled from a woman older than 75 with active or convalescent COVID-19. The CDR3 spells CASSRPTGSTSPLHF. CDR3 DNA sequence: TGTGCCAGCAGTCGACCGACAGGGTCTACTTCACCCCTCCACTTT. Filled out from reference TRBV28 and TRBJ1-6, the complete variable domain reads DVKVTQSSRYLVKRTGEKVFLECVQDMDHENMFWYRQDPGLGLRLIYFSYDVKMKEKGDIPEGYSVSREKKERFSLILESASTNQTSMYLCASSRPTGSTSPLHFGNGTRLTVT.